Shown below are 18 T cell receptor beta chains from a single sample sequenced in a study of blood T cell repertoires in COVID-19. Repertoires were generated with immunoSEQ multiplex PCR, while TCRdb's copy carries only in-frame clones and drops some. The sample consists of about 99,000 clones, more than 75% of them appearing once. Source material: peripheral blood. Every receptor here comes from a man between 60 and 75 years old with acute or convalescent COVID-19.

This chain links TRBV5-4 with TRBJ2-7; 7 positions match TRBD1. Losses at the gene ends were 5 bases for V and 1 base for J; bases not matched to a gene: 3. This CDR3 contains 13 residues. Germline V lookup: CDR1 SGHNT, CDR2 YYREEE (reference sequence). CDR3 residues: CASSTGVSYEQYF. The CDR3 DNA sequence: TGTGCCAGCAGTACAGGGGTGTCCTACGAGCAGTACTTC.

This clone was observed a single time. The genes are TRBV18 and TRBJ1-1; D remains ambiguous. The V gene lost 4 bases and the J gene lost 1 base, with 7 bases spanning the gap. From germline, CDR1 is KGHSH and CDR2 LQKENI. The CDR3 extends over 13 amino acids. CDR3 DNA: TGTGCCAGCTCACAACAGAAGAACACTGAAGCTTTCTTT. This encodes CASSQQKNTEAFF.

This clone is a singleton in its sample. This chain links TRBV5-1 with TRBJ2-2, with 10 bases that match TRBD2. The CDR3 length is 16 residues. In germline, CDR1 is SGHRS, CDR2 YFSETQ. The V and J ends lost 0 bases and 1 base, in that order; junction bases with no gene match: 0. The CDR3 DNA reads TGCGCCAGCAGCTTGGCTAGCGGGAGGAACACCGGGGAGCTGTTTTTT. Encoded protein: CASSLASGRNTGELFF.

The V and J genes are TRBV7-9 and TRBJ2-1, with D unresolved. Germline CDR1 reads SEHNR; CDR2 reads FQNEAQ (reference sequence). Trimming stripped 5 bases from V and 10 bases from J, with 12 bases between. The CDR3 is made up of 12 amino acids. The CDR3 DNA reads TGTGCCAGCAGCACAGACCGGCCGGAGCAGTTCTTC. Encoded protein: CASSTDRPEQFF.

The rearrangement uses TRBV3-1 (or the pseudogene TRBV3-2) and TRBJ2-2, with 7 bases that match TRBD2. From germline, CDR1 is LGHDT and CDR2 YNNKEL (reference sequence). J lost 2 bases, V lost 4 bases, and 7 bases had no gene match. The CDR3 loop spans 16 amino acids. The CDR3 DNA reads TGTGCCAGCAGCCCGCAAGCGGGATTTAACACCGGGGAGCTGTTTTTT. It yields the protein CASSPQAGFNTGELFF.

The chain uses TRBV28 and TRBJ1-1, with 7 bases aligning to TRBD1. The CDR3 is 13 amino acids. Germline CDR1 is MDHEN and CDR2 is SYDVKM. Trimming at V came to 2 bases and at J to 6 bases, leaving 3 bases not matched to a gene. The CDR3 sequence is CASSLDTGAEAFF. Written as DNA, the CDR3 is TGTGCCAGCAGTTTAGACACAGGGGCTGAAGCTTTCTTT.

This chain joins TRBV25-1 and TRBJ1-4; 7 bases fit TRBD1. The junction had 8 bases not matched to a gene; V was cut back by 5 bases and J by 8 bases. Germline V gives CDR1 MGHDK, CDR2 SYGVNS. The CDR3 has 14 residues. The CDR3 loop reads CASSSTGAREKLFF. CDR3 coding DNA: TGTGCCAGCAGTTCAACAGGGGCGCGGGAAAAACTGTTTTTT.

The J gene is TRBJ1-6, the V gene TRBV2; 11 bases are a match to TRBD1. CDR1 and CDR2 (germline): SNHLY, FYNNEI. The CDR3 extends over 16 amino acids. J gave up 10 bases and V 2 bases, and 7 bases lay outside the gene matches. CDR3 protein: CASSESGGTGGSPLHF. In nucleotides, the CDR3 is TGTGCCAGCAGTGAATCCGGTGGGACAGGGGGATCACCCCTCCACTTT.

This chain uses TRBV2 with TRBJ1-5, with D hard to call. Deletions cut 6 bases from V and 0 bases from J, with 6 bases between. CDR3 length: 13 amino acids. Germline V gene lookup returns CDR1 SNHLY and CDR2 FYNNEI. This CDR3 is CASRGLSNQPQHF. CDR3 in DNA: TGTGCCAGCAGGGGCCTTAGCAATCAGCCCCAGCATTTT. Filled out from reference TRBV2 and TRBJ1-5, the complete variable domain reads EPEVTQTPSHQVTQMGQEVILRCVPISNHLYFYWYRQILGQKVEFLVSFYNNEISEKSEIFDDQFSVERPDGSNFTLKIRSTKLEDSAMYFCASRGLSNQPQHFGDGTRLSIL.

This clone showed up just once. The V call is TRBV5-1, the J call TRBJ2-4; D remains unclear. Germline V lookup: CDR1 SGHRS, CDR2 YFSETQ. CDR3 size: 13 residues. V dropped 2 bases and J dropped 1 base, with 4 bases sitting between them. This chain's CDR3 is CASSFGAKNIQYF. For the CDR3, the DNA is TGCGCCAGCAGCTTCGGGGCCAAAAACATTCAGTACTTC.

This sequence joins TRBV15 and TRBJ1-5; no definite D call. Trimming took 0 bases from V and 7 from J, leaving 10 bases between them. Germline assignment: CDR1 LNHNV and CDR2 YYDKDF (reference sequence). CDR3 length: 14 amino acids. The chain's CDR3 is CATSRDLAGQPQHF. CDR3 sequence (DNA): TGTGCCACCAGCAGAGATTTGGCCGGGCAGCCCCAGCATTTT.

The chain employs TRBV5-4 and TRBJ1-2; D call uncertain. This CDR3 contains 16 residues. Trimming stripped 6 bases from V and 8 bases from J, with 26 bases between. Germline V CDR1 and CDR2: SGHNT, YYREEE (reference sequence). The chain's CDR3 is CASNNRQDGGLKGYTF. CDR3 DNA sequence: TGTGCCAGCAACAACCGCCAGGATGGTGGTTTGAAGGGCTACACCTTC.

The chain joins TRBV6-6 to TRBJ2-2; the match to TRBD1 covers 8 bases. This CDR3 spans 13 amino acids. Germline V gene data show CDR1 as MNHNY and CDR2 as SVGAGI (reference sequence). The V segment lost 8 bases and the J segment 5 bases; nucleotides outside the gene matches: 4. The CDR3, as DNA: TGTGCCAGCGAGACAGGGGTTACCGGGGAGCTGTTTTTT. It codes for CASETGVTGELFF.

This chain links TRBV6-4 with TRBJ2-2, with unresolved D. The CDR3 sequence is 14 residues long. Deletions cut 0 bases from V and 4 bases from J, with 6 bases between. CDR1 and CDR2 (germline): MRHNA, SNTAGT. CDR3 bases: TGTGCCAGCAGTGACTCAGTGGCCACCGGGGAGCTGTTTTTT. It encodes CASSDSVATGELFF.

The chain carries TRBV7-8 and TRBJ2-7; D might be TRBD2 (6 bases). Trimming shortened V by 1 base and J by 7 bases, and 11 bases separated the two germline ends. CDR1 and CDR2 (germline): SGHVS, FQNEAQ. This CDR3 is built from 13 residues. The CDR3 here is CASSLVSAGEQYF. CDR3 DNA sequence: TGTGCCAGCAGCTTAGTGAGTGCGGGAGAGCAGTACTTC.

The sample holds one count of this clone. The chain links TRBV7-8 to TRBJ2-2; 11 positions match TRBD2. CDR1 is SGHVS and CDR2 is FQNEAQ in the germline V gene. V dropped 5 bases and J dropped 6; count of bases not matched to a gene: 5. The CDR3 spans 15 residues. CDR3 sequence reads: CASSGTSGSPGELFF. As DNA, the CDR3 is TGTGCCAGCAGCGGCACTAGCGGGAGTCCCGGGGAGCTGTTTTTT.

This rearrangement joins TRBV27 to TRBJ1-2; D is unresolved. Trimming left V 6 bases short and J 4 bases short, with 18 bases between. Germline CDR1 and CDR2: MNHEY and SMNVEV (reference sequence). This CDR3 has 15 residues. The CDR3 here is CASRLSQNLVYGYTF. The CDR3 region has the DNA TGTGCCAGCAGGCTGAGCCAAAATCTTGTCTATGGCTACACCTTC.

V is TRBV6-5 and J is TRBJ1-1; 7 bases align to TRBD1. J gave up 0 bases and V 6 bases, and 7 bases lay outside the gene matches. The germline CDR1 and CDR2 sequences are MNHEY and SVGAGI. CDR3 length: 15 amino acids. The CDR3 spells CASRSPGGMNTEAFF. CDR3 in DNA: TGTGCCAGCAGGTCCCCAGGGGGAATGAACACTGAAGCTTTCTTT.